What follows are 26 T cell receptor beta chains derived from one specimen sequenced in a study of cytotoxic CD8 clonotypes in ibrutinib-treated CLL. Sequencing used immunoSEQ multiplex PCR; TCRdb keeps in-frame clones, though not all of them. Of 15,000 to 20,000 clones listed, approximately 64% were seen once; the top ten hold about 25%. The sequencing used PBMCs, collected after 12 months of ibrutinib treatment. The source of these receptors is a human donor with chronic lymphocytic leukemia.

The CDR3 loop reads CSDQLDLGGETQYF. For the CDR3, the DNA is TGCAGCGACCAACTAGACCTTGGGGGAGAGACCCAGTACTTC. The rearrangement uses TRBV29-1 and TRBJ2-5, with D perhaps matching TRBD1 or TRBD2 (5 bases each). This CDR3 is built from 14 residues. The V gene's germline CDR1 is SQVTM and CDR2 ANQGSEA. V was trimmed by 7 bases and J by 4 bases, leaving 19 bases between them.

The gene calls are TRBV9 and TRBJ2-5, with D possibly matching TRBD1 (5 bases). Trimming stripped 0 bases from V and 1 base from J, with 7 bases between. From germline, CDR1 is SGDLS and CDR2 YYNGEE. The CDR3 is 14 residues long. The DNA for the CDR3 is TGTGCCAGCAGCGTAGCGCAGGGCCAAGAGACCCAGTACTTC. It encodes CASSVAQGQETQYF.

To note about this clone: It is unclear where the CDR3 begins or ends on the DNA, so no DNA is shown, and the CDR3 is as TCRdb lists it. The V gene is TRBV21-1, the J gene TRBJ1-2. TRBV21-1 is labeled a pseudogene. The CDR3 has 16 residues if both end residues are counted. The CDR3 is CASSKEGYPCSYGYTF.

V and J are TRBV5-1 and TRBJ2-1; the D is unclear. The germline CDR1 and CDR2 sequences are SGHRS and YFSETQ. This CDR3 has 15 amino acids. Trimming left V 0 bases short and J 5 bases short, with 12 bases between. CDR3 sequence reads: CASSLESVSNNEQFF. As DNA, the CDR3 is TGCGCCAGCAGCTTGGAGAGCGTAAGCAACAATGAGCAGTTCTTC.

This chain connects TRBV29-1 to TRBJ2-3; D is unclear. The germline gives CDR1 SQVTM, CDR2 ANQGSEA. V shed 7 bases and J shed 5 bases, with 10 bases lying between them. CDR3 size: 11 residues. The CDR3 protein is CSATGEDTQYF. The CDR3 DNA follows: TGCAGCGCTACGGGCGAAGATACGCAGTATTTT.

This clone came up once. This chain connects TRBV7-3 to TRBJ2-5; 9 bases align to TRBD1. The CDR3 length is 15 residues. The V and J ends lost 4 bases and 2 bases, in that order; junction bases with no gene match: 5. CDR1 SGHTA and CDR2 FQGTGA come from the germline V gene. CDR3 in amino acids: CASSSGQGLQETQYF. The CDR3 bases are TGTGCCAGCAGCTCGGGACAGGGATTACAAGAGACCCAGTACTTC.

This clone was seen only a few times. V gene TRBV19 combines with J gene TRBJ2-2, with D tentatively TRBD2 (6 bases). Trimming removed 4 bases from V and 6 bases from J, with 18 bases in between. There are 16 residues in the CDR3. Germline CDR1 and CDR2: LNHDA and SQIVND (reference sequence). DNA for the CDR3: TGTGCCAGTAGTACGGGTGGGAGGTTAATCTCCGGGGAGCTGTTTTTT. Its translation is CASSTGGRLISGELFF. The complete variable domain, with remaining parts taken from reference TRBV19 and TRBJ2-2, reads DGGITQSPKYLFRKEGQNVTLSCEQNLNHDAMYWYRQDPGQGLRLIYYSQIVNDFQKGDIAEGYSVSREKKESFPLTVTSAQKNPTAFYLCASSTGGRLISGELFFGEGSRLTVL.

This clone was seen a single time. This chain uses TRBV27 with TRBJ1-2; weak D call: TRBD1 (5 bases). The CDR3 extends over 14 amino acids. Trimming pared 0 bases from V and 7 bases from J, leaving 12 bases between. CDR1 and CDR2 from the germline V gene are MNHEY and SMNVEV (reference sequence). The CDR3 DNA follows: TGTGCCAGCAGTTTATCGGGGGGGGGACCTGGCTACACCTTC. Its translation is CASSLSGGGPGYTF.

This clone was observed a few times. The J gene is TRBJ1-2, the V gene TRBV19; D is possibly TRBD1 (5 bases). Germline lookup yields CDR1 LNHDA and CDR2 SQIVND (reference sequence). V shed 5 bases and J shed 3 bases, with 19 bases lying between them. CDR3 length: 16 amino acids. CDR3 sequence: CASSSNFQGQHYGYTF. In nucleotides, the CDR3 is TGTGCCAGTAGTTCGAATTTCCAGGGTCAGCACTATGGCTACACCTTC.

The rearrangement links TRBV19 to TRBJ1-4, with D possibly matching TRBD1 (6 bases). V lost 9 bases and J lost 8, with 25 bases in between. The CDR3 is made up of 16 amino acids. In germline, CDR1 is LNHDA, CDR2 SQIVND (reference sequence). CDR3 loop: CASTTGWSAIEEKLFF. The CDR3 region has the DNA TGTGCCAGCACAACAGGGTGGAGTGCAATAGAGGAAAAACTGTTTTTT.

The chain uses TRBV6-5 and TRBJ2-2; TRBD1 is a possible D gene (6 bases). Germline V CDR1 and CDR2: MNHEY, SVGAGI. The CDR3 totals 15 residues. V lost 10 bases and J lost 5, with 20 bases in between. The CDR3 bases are TGTGCCACCATGGGGGCTAGGGGCCCGACCGGGGAGCTGTTTTTT. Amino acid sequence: CATMGARGPTGELFF.

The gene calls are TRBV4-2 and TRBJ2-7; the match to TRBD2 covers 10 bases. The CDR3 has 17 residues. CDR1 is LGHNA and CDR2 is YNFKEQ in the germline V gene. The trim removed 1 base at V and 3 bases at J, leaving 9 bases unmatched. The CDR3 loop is CASSQGTSGREGYEQYF. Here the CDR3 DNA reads TGTGCCAGCAGCCAAGGGACAAGCGGGAGGGAGGGCTACGAGCAGTACTTC.

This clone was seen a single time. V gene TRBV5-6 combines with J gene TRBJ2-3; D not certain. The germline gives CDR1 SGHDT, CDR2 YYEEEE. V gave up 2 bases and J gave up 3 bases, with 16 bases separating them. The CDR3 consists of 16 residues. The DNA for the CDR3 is TGTGCCAGCAGCTTTCTCCTTGGACCGAAGACAGATACGCAGTATTTT. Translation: CASSFLLGPKTDTQYF.

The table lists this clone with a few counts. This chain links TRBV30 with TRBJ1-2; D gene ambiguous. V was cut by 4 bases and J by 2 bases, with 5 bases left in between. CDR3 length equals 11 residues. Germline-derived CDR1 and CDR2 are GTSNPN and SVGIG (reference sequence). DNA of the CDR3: TGTGCCTGGACAGAAAACTATGGCTACACCTTC. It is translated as CAWTENYGYTF.

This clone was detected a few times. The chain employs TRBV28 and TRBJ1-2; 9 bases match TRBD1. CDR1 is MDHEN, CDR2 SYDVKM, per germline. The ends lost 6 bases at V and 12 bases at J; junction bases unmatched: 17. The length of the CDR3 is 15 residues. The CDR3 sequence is CASSPSGQGLRVDTF. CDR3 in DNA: TGTGCCAGCAGCCCTTCAGGACAGGGGCTTAGAGTGGACACCTTC.

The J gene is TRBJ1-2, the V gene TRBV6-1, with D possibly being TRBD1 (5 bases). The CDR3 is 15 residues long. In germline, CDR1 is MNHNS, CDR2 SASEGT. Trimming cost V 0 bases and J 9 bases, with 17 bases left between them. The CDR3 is CASSEAMGLDPSYTF. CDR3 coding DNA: TGTGCCAGCAGTGAAGCAATGGGGCTGGATCCGAGCTACACCTTC.

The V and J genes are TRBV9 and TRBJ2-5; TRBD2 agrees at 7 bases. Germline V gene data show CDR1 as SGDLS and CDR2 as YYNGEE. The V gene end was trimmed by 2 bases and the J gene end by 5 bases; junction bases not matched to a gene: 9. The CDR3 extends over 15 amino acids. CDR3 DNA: TGTGCCAGCAGCGTCGGGGGGTCGGGATGGGAGACCCAGTACTTC. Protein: CASSVGGSGWETQYF.

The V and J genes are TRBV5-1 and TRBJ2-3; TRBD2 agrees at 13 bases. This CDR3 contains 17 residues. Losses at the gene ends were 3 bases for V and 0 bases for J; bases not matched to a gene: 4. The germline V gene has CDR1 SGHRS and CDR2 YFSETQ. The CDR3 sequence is CASSYWTSGSSTDTQYF. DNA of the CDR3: TGCGCCAGCAGCTATTGGACTAGCGGGAGCAGCACAGATACGCAGTATTTT.

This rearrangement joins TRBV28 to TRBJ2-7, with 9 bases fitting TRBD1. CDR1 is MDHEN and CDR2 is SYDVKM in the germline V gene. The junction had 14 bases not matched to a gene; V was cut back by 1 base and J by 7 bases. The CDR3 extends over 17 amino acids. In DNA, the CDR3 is TGTGCCAGCAGTTTATCGGGTCCGGGACAGGGTCGGGGAGAGCAGTACTTC. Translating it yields CASSLSGPGQGRGEQYF.

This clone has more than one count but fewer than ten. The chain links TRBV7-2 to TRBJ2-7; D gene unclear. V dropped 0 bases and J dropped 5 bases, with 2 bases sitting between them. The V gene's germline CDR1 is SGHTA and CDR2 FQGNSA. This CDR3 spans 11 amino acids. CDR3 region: CASSLAHEQYF. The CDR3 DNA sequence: TGTGCCAGCAGCTTAGCCCACGAGCAGTACTTC.

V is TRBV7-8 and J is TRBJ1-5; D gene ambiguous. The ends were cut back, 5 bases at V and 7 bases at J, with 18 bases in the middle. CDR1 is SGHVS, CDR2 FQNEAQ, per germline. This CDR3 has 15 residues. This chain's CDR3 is CASSQMGGVYQPQHF. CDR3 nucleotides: TGTGCCAGCAGCCAAATGGGCGGGGTGTACCAGCCCCAGCATTTT.

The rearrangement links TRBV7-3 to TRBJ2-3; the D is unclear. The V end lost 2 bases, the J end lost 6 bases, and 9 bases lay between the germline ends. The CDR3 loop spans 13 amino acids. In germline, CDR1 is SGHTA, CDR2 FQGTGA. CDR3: CASSLGDWDTQYF. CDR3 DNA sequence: TGTGCCAGCAGCTTAGGGGATTGGGATACGCAGTATTTT.

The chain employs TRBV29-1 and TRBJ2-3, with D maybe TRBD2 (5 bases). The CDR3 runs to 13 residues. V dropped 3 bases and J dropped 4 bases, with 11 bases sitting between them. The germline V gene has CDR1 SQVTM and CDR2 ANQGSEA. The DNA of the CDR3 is TGCAGCGTTGAGCTAGCTGGGCCAGATACGCAGTATTTT. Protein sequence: CSVELAGPDTQYF.

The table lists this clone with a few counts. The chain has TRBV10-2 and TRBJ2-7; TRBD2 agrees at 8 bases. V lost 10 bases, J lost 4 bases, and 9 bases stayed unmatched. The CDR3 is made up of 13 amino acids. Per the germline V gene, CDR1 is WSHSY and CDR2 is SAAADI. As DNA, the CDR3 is TGCGCCACCTGGAGCGGGAGAGGGTACGAGCAGTACTTC. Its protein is CATWSGRGYEQYF.

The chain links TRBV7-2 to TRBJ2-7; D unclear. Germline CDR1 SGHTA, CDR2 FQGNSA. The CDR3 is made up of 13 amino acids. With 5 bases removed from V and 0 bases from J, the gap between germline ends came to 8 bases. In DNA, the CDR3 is TGTGCCAGCAGCCCTTGGGTCTCCTACGAGCAGTACTTC. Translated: CASSPWVSYEQYF.

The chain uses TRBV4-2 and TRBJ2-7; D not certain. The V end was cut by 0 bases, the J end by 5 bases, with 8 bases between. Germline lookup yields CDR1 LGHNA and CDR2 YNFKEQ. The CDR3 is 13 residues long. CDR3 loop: CASSQDAEDEQYF. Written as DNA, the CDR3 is TGTGCCAGCAGCCAAGACGCAGAGGACGAGCAGTACTTC.